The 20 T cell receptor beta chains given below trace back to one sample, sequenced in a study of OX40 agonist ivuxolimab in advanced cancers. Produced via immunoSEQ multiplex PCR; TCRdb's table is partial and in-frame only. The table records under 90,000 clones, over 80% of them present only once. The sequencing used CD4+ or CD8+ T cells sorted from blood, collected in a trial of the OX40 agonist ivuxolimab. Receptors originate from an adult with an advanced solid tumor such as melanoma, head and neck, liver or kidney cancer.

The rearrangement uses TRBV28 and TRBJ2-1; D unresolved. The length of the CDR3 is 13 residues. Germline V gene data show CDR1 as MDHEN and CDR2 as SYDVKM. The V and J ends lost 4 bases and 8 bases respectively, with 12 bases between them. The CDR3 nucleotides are TGTGCCAGCAGTTACACAATGACCCATGAGCAGTTCTTC. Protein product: CASSYTMTHEQFF.

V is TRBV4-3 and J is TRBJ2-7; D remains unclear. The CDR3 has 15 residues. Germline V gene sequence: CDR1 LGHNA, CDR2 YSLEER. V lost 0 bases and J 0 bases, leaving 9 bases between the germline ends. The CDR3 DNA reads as TGCGCCAGCAGCCAAGATTGGCCCCTCTCCTACGAGCAGTACTTC. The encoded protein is CASSQDWPLSYEQYF.

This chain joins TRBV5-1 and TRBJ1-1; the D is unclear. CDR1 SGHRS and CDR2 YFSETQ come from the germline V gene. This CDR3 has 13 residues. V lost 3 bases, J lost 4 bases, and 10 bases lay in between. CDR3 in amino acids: CASSSMPGTEAFF. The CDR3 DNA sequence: TGCGCCAGCAGCTCCATGCCTGGCACTGAAGCTTTCTTT.

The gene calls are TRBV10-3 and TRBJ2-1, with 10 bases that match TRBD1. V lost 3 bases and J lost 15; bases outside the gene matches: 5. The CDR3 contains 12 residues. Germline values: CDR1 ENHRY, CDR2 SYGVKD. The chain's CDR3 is CAISEGQGGRFF. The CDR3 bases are TGTGCCATCAGTGAAGGACAGGGGGGGAGGTTCTTC.

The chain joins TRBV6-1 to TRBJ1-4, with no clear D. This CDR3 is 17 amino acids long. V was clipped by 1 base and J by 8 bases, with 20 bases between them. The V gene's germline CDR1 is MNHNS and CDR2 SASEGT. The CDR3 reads CASSEVGGILLEEKLFF. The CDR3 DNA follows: TGTGCCAGCAGTGAAGTAGGAGGGATCCTGTTAGAGGAAAAACTGTTTTTT.

CDR3 amino acids: CAISESTGVGNYGYTF. The CDR3 region has the DNA TGTGCCATCAGTGAGTCTACGGGGGTGGGGAACTATGGCTACACCTTC. The chain is built from TRBV10-3 and TRBJ1-2; TRBD1 is a possible D gene (5 bases). The CDR3 has 16 residues. Trimming removed 0 bases from V and 2 bases from J, with 13 bases in between. Per germline, CDR1 ENHRY and CDR2 SYGVKD.

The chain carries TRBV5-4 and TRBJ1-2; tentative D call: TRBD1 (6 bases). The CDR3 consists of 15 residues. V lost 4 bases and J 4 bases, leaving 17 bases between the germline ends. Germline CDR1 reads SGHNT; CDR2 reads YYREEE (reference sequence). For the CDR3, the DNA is TGTGCCAGCAGCGGACCGCCAGGGGTCGGCTATGGCTACACCTTC. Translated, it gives CASSGPPGVGYGYTF.

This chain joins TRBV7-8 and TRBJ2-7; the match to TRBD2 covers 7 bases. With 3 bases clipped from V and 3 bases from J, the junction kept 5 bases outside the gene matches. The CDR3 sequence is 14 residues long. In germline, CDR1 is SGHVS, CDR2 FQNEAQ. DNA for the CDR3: TGTGCCAGCAGCTTCCAGCGGGACTACTACGAGCAGTACTTC. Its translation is CASSFQRDYYEQYF.

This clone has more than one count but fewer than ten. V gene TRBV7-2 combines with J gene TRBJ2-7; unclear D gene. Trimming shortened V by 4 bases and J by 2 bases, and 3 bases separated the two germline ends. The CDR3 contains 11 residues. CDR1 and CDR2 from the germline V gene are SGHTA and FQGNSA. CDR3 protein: CASSSAYEQYF. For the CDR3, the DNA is TGTGCCAGCAGCTCCGCCTACGAGCAGTACTTC.

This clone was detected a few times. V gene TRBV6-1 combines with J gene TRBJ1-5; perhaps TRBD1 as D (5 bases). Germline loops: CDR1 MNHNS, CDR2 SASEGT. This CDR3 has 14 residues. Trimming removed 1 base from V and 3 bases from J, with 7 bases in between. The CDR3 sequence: CASSEGGHNQPQHF. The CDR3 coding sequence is TGTGCCAGCAGTGAAGGCGGACACAATCAGCCCCAGCATTTT.

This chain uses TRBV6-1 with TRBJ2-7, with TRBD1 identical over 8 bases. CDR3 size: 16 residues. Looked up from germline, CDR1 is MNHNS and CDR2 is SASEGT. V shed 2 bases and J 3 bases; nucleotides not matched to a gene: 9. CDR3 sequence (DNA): TGTGCCAGCAGTGAAAACCACGGACAGGGATTCTACGAGCAGTACTTC. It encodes CASSENHGQGFYEQYF.

Written as DNA, the CDR3 is TGCGCCAGCAGCCACCGCGGGGATGCGAACACCGGGGAGCTGTTTTTT. Translating gives CASSHRGDANTGELFF. This chain uses TRBV4-1 with TRBJ2-2; D is possibly TRBD2 (6 bases). The CDR3 is 16 residues long. The germline gives CDR1 MGHRA, CDR2 YSYEKL. Deletions cut 3 bases from V and 0 bases from J, with 11 bases between.

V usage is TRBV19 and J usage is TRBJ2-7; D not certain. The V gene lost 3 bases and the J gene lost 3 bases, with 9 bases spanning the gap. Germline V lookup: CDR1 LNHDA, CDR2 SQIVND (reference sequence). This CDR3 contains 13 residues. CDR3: CASSISIFYEQYF. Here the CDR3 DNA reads TGTGCCAGTAGTATCTCCATTTTCTACGAGCAGTACTTC.

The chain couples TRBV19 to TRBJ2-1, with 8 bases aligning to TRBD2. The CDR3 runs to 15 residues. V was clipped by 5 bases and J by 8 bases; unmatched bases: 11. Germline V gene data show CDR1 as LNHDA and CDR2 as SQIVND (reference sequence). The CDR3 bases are TGTGCCAGTAGTTCCCCCACCGGGGGGGACTATGAGCAGTTCTTC. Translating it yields CASSSPTGGDYEQFF.

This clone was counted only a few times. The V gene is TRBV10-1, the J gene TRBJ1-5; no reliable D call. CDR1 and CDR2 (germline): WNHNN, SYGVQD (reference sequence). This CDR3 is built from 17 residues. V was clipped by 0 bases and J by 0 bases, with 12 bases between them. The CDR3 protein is CASSESAEFLSNQPQHF. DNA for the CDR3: TGCGCCAGCAGTGAGTCTGCAGAGTTTCTTAGCAATCAGCCCCAGCATTTT.

The CDR3 sequence: CASSDRGGTGELFF. CDR3 DNA: TGTGCCAGCAGTGACAGGGGGGGCACCGGGGAGCTGTTTTTT. V is TRBV6-4 and J is TRBJ2-2; a weak D match, TRBD2 (7 bases). Germline values: CDR1 MRHNA, CDR2 SNTAGT. V lost 2 bases and J lost 4, with 8 bases in between. The CDR3 has 14 residues.

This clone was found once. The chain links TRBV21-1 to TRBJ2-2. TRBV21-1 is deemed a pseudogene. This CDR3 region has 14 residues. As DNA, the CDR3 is TGTGCCAGCAGCAAAAGGGAGAACACCGGGGAGCTGTTTTTT. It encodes CASSKRENTGELFF.

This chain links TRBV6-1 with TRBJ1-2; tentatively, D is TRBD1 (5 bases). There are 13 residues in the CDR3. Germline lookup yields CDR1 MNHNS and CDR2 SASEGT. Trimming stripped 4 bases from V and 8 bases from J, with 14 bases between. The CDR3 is CASSGQTLGGYTF. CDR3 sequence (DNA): TGTGCCAGCAGTGGACAGACCTTAGGGGGCTACACCTTC.

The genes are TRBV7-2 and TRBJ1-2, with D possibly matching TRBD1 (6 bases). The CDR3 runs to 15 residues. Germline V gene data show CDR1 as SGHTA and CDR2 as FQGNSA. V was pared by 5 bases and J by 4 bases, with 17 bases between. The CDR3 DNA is TGTGCCAGCAGCCCCCGGACAGAAGTCTTCTATGGCTACACCTTC. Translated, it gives CASSPRTEVFYGYTF.

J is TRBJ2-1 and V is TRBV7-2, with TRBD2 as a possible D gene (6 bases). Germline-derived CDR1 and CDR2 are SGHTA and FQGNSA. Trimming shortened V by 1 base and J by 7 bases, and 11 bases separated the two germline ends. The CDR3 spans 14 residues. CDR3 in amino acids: CASSLGGLLNEQFF. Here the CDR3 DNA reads TGTGCCAGCAGCTTAGGGGGACTGTTGAATGAGCAGTTCTTC.